This record covers a single T cell receptor (beta chain). Study members were between about 18 and 95 years old and lived in 20 to 30 US regions. Participants had their cohort set by participant-reported clinical history. As handled by the study authors: Quantification of nucleated cells was approximated via reference gene primer amplification. Method: immunoSEQ multiplex PCR; TCRdb's copy keeps in-frame clones and lacks some. The V and J calls and clone size were taken over from that table, and D and trimming were inferred from the DNA. The table shows 200,000 to 250,000 clones, with approximately 90% occurring only once. The sample is drawn from a study of blood T cell repertoires in COVID-19. Turning to the study itself: Some COVID-19 samples were acute and others convalescent; all came from the United States, Italy and Spain.

Germline CDR1 reads MNHEY; CDR2 reads SVGAGI. The V end was cut by 2 bases, the J end by 4 bases, with 9 bases between. There are 14 residues in the CDR3. The specimen was PBMCs or T cells enriched from blood (not recorded which). The chain uses TRBV6-5 and TRBJ2-1; tentatively, D is TRBD1 (5 bases). This TCR was recovered from a woman younger than 45 with acute COVID-19. The CDR3, as DNA: TGTGCCAGCAGTTACACCAGGACATACAATGAGCAGTTCTTC. It translates to CASSYTRTYNEQFF.